These T cell receptor beta chains were read from a single sample in a study of radiotherapy plus CTLA-4 blockade in lung cancer. The method was immunoSEQ multiplex PCR; TCRdb's version includes in-frame clones alone and lacks a portion of them. The repertoire holds fewer than 100,000 clones, more than 60% seen once, with approximately 24% in the top ten. This specimen was peripheral blood, taken from a patient treated with radiotherapy plus ipilimumab. The origin of the receptors is a human donor with non-small cell lung cancer whose response to radiotherapy plus ipilimumab could not be evaluated. Some clones in this sample may be carry-over from other donors' samples. Both conserved end residues are part of each CDR3. The D gene is left open where the match is weak. Clone size is given for some rows only: seen once, a few or many times, or a class if the clone is expanded.

clone size	V gene	D gene	J gene	CDR3 DNA	CDR3 protein
-	TRBV5-1	TRBD1	TRBJ2-7	TGCGCCAGCAGCCCGCAGGGACAGACAACCTACGAGCAGTACTTC	CASSPQGQTTYEQYF
-	TRBV2	-	TRBJ2-7	TGTGCCAGCAGTACACAGGGTAGCCACGAGCAGTACTTC	CASSTQGSHEQYF
-	TRBV19	-	TRBJ1-2	TGTGCCAGTAGTATGTCCAGGCTCTATGGCTACACCTTC	CASSMSRLYGYTF
-	TRBV6-1	-	TRBJ2-7	TGTGCCAGCAGTGCCTACAATCAGGGGACCTTTCCCTACGAGCAGTACTTC	CASSAYNQGTFPYEQYF
few	TRBV10-3	TRBD1	TRBJ2-7	TGTGCCATCGGGCCGGGACAGCCTAATAGAGAGCAGTACTTC	CAIGPGQPNREQYF
-	TRBV18	-	TRBJ2-2	TGTGCCAGCTCACCAAACGGCGGATCGAACACCGGGGAGCTGTTTTTT	CASSPNGGSNTGELFF
-	TRBV6-5	-	TRBJ1-6	TGTGCCAGCAGTGCAGACATCCGTCACCTCCACTTT	CASSADIRHLHF
-	TRBV5-1	-	TRBJ2-1	TGCGCCAGCAGCTTGGAGGCAGCGAGCTCCTACAATGAGCAGTTCTTC	CASSLEAASSYNEQFF
few	TRBV28	TRBD1	TRBJ2-1	TGTGCCACCTCAGCCGGACAGGGAATTGATGAGCAGTTCTTC	CATSAGQGIDEQFF
-	TRBV5-5	-	TRBJ1-1	TGTGCCAGCAGCTTGCGTCGGAACACTGAAGCTTTCTTT	CASSLRRNTEAFF
-	TRBV7-2	TRBD2	TRBJ2-2	TGTGCCAGCACCAAAACGCGGGGGGTAGGCGGGGAGCTGTTTTTT	CASTKTRGVGGELFF
few	TRBV4-2	-	TRBJ2-2	TGTGCCAGCAGCCAAGGCCCGGGCACCGGGGAGCTGTTTTTT	CASSQGPGTGELFF
-	TRBV9	TRBD2	TRBJ2-2	TGTGCCAGCAGACTTGGGACTAGCGGGGGCACCGGGGAGCTGTTTTTT	CASRLGTSGGTGELFF
-	TRBV5-5	-	TRBJ1-5	TGTGCCAGCAGCTTGGCCGGTAGCCACAATCAGCCCCAGCATTTT	CASSLAGSHNQPQHF
-	TRBV2	-	TRBJ1-2	TGTGCCAGCACTTGGACAGCCTTCCTACAATATGGCTACACCTTC	CASTWTAFLQYGYTF
-	TRBV28	TRBD1	TRBJ2-2	TGTGCCAGCAGTCAGGGGGCGCAATCCGGGGAGCTGTTTTTT	CASSQGAQSGELFF
few	TRBV10-3	TRBD2	TRBJ2-1	TGTGCCATCAGTGAGTCAGGGGCTAGCGGGGGCTCGGCGTTCTTC	CAISESGASGGSAFF
-	TRBV19	TRBD1	TRBJ1-6	TGTGCCAGTGGACAGGGCGGTAGAAAGAATTCACCCCTCCACTTT	CASGQGGRKNSPLHF
-	TRBV20-1	-	TRBJ2-1	TGCAGTGCTCCACAGGGTGAGCAGTTCTTC	CSAPQGEQFF
-	TRBV27	-	TRBJ2-7	TGTGCCAGCTCCTTTGGAGACTCCTCCTACGAGCAGTACTTC	CASSFGDSSYEQYF
-	TRBV19	TRBD2	TRBJ2-7	TGTGCCAGTCCTCTAGCGGGGAGCTCCTACGAGCAGTACTTC	CASPLAGSSYEQYF
-	TRBV5-4	TRBD1	TRBJ1-2	TGTGCCAGCGGGGACAGCCGGGCGTATGGCTACACCTTC	CASGDSRAYGYTF
-	TRBV4-2	-	TRBJ1-2	TGTGCCAGCAGCCGCACTGGTGGGCAAGACTATGGCTACACCTTC	CASSRTGGQDYGYTF
-	TRBV9	TRBD2	TRBJ2-3	TGTGCCAGCAGCGTAGACCCCTGGGCTAGCGGGCTCGGGGATACGCAGTATTTT	CASSVDPWASGLGDTQYF
-	TRBV7-2	-	TRBJ1-2	TGTGCCAGCAGCAACAGGGAAGTACCTAACTATGGCTACACCTTC	CASSNREVPNYGYTF
-	TRBV28	TRBD1	TRBJ2-7	TGTGCCAGCAGTTTACCGGGACAGGGCTACGAGCAGTACTTC	CASSLPGQGYEQYF
-	TRBV19	-	TRBJ2-7	TGTGCCAGACCTAGCGTGTCTGGCGAGCAGTACTTC	CARPSVSGEQYF
-	TRBV7-2	-	TRBJ1-2	TGTGCCAGCAGCTTAGGGGGCAGCCGTTATGGCTACACCTTC	CASSLGGSRYGYTF
-	TRBV28	TRBD1	TRBJ1-3	TGTGCCAGCAGTTTACAGGGGGCAATCGGAAACACCATATATTTT	CASSLQGAIGNTIYF
-	TRBV2	-	TRBJ1-6	TGTGCCAGCTCCGTTGGGGGCAGGAATTCACCCCTCCACTTT	CASSVGGRNSPLHF
-	TRBV5-4	-	TRBJ2-7	TGTGCCAGCAGCTTGATCCAATATAGTTCCTACGAGCAGTACTTC	CASSLIQYSSYEQYF
-	TRBV28	-	TRBJ1-1	TGTGCCAGCAGTAGGCTTACGCGGGGTCCTGAAGCTTTCTTT	CASSRLTRGPEAFF
-	TRBV7-9	-	TRBJ2-7	TGTGCCAGCAGCTTAGGGGGGGACCACTACTACGAGCAGTACTTC	CASSLGGDHYYEQYF
-	TRBV2	TRBD1	TRBJ1-1	TGTGCCAGCAGTGAACAGGGGGTAGTGAACACTGAAGCTTTCTTT	CASSEQGVVNTEAFF
-	TRBV10-3	TRBD2	TRBJ2-3	TGTGCCATCAGCGGGGGGGGGTCTAGTCCTAGCACAGATACGCAGTATTTT	CAISGGGSSPSTDTQYF
-	TRBV7-3	TRBD1	TRBJ2-7	TGTGCCAGCAGTTACTACTCCGGGACAGCCTTTTACTTC	CASSYYSGTAFYF
-	TRBV9	TRBD1	TRBJ2-5	TGTGCCAGCAGCGTAGGGGACAGATTGGGGACCCAGTACTTC	CASSVGDRLGTQYF
-	TRBV6-5	-	TRBJ2-7	TGTGCCAGCAGTTACTCGGCAGGGCTCGAGCAGTACTTC	CASSYSAGLEQYF
-	TRBV21-1	-	TRBJ1-1	TGTGCCAACCCGGGGGGGTGGACTGAAGCTTTCTTT	CANPGGWTEAFF
-	TRBV7-6	-	TRBJ2-6	TGTGCCAGCAGCTTAGTGTCCCGTTACTCTGGGGCCAACGTCCTGACTTTC	CASSLVSRYSGANVLTF
-	TRBV9	-	TRBJ1-1	TGTGCCAGCAGCGTAGCTGACAGCAGGTATGGGGAAGCTTTCTTT	CASSVADSRYGEAFF
-	TRBV10-3	-	TRBJ2-5	TGTGCCATCAGTGATGGAACAGGGAGCCAAGAGACCCAGTACTTC	CAISDGTGSQETQYF
-	TRBV21-1	-	TRBJ1-5	TGTGCCAGCCCGGACAGGGCGAACCAGCCCCAGCATTTT	CASPDRANQPQHF
-	TRBV7-9	-	TRBJ1-2	TGTGCCAGCAGCCCCCCCCGGGCAGGGCCCGACTACACCTTC	CASSPPRAGPDYTF
-	TRBV6-5	TRBD2	TRBJ2-2	TGTGCCAGCAGTCCGGGACTAGCGGCCGGGGAGCTGTTTTTT	CASSPGLAAGELFF
-	TRBV2	-	TRBJ2-3	TGTGCCAGCAGTGATGACAAGCAGTATTTT	CASSDDKQYF
-	TRBV9	-	TRBJ2-7	TGTGCCAGCAGCGTAGGAACAGGCGGATATACCTCCTACGAGCAGTACTTC	CASSVGTGGYTSYEQYF
once	TRBV6-1	TRBD1	TRBJ1-2	TGTGCCAGCAGTCCGGGACAGAACTATGGCTACACCTTC	CASSPGQNYGYTF
once	TRBV5-1	TRBD1	TRBJ1-1	TGCGCCAGCAGCGGACAGGGTGGAGAAACTGAAGCTTTCTTT	CASSGQGGETEAFF
-	TRBV27	TRBD1	TRBJ1-2	TGTGCCAGCCGACAGGGTAACTATGGCTACACCTTC	CASRQGNYGYTF
-	TRBV2	-	TRBJ1-1	TGTGCCAGCAGCGCGCCCGGGTCGATCAGCACTGAAGCTTTCTTT	CASSAPGSISTEAFF